Included here is one T cell receptor beta chain sequence, with context. Its antigen is unknown. Sequencing was performed with immunoSEQ multiplex PCR; in TCRdb, only in-frame clones are kept and a portion is missing. The repertoire has some 93,000 clones, nearly 90% of them found once; the top ten carry approximately 5.3%. This sample stems from a study of identifying expanded T cells in peripheral blood. Study-wide results and limits: Differentially abundant clones: roughly 1.3 between replicates, just under 17 at 2 to 3 weeks, approximately 19 at four. Variance in clone template counts between approximately two-week samples significantly increased with total template count across all healthy donors.

Trimming removed 1 base from V and 3 bases from J, with 9 bases in between. The CDR3 runs to 14 residues. Germline CDR1 and CDR2: MGHDK and SYGVNS. No infections or other immune events were documented during collection. The genes are TRBV25-1 and TRBJ1-1, with D perhaps TRBD1 (6 bases). The sequence was obtained from a person aged 18 to 70 in good health. Sequences were obtained from blood. The DNA for the CDR3 is TGTGCCAGCAGTGAATGGGGGGGGCACACTGAAGCTTTCTTT. This codes for CASSEWGGHTEAFF.